These T cell receptor beta chains were read from a single sample in a study of vaccination effects on CD4 cells after COVID-19. Profiling relied on immunoSEQ multiplex PCR, and the TCRdb table lists in-frame clones only, not all of them. The sample carries tens of thousands of clones, around 78% recorded once. Their cognate antigens are unknown. Sequenced material: CD4+ T cells from PBMCs cultured with SARS-CoV-2 spike peptides, taken before COVID-19 vaccination. The receptors originated from a human donor who received a COVID-19 vaccine. CDR3s include the opening cysteine and the closing phenylalanine or tryptophan. D genes are given only for firm matches. Some rows have no size entry. The others give once, few or many, or a class for an expanded clone.

v_gene	j_gene	d_gene	abundance	len	CDR3aa	CDR3nt
TRBV6-1	TRBJ1-3	-	-	16	CASSEVPTVEGNTIYF	TGTGCCAGCAGTGAAGTACCTACCGTGGAGGGAAACACCATATATTTT
TRBV3-1/TRBV3-2	TRBJ2-5	TRBD2	-	18	CASSQGSTSGGLQETQYF	TGTGCCAGCAGCCAAGGGAGCACTAGCGGGGGCTTACAAGAGACCCAGTACTTC
TRBV5-6	TRBJ2-1	TRBD2	-	15	CASSLAGGEYNEQFF	TGTGCCAGCAGCTTAGCGGGGGGCGAATACAATGAGCAGTTCTTC
TRBV7-3	TRBJ1-2	-	-	13	CASSLYPGQGYTF	TGTGCCAGCAGCTTATATCCAGGGCAGGGCTACACCTTC
TRBV24-1	TRBJ1-2	-	-	13	CATSAAGFYGYTF	TGTGCCACCAGTGCCGCCGGGTTCTATGGCTACACCTTC
TRBV19	TRBJ2-3	-	-	12	CASSINKDTQYF	TGTGCCAGTAGTATCAACAAGGATACGCAGTATTTT
TRBV7-8	TRBJ2-3	TRBD2	-	16	CASSLQLAGVADTQYF	TGTGCCAGCAGCTTACAATTAGCGGGGGTTGCGGATACGCAGTATTTT
TRBV7-2	TRBJ2-4	-	-	17	CASSLGWQLLAKNIQYF	TGTGCCAGCAGCTTAGGTTGGCAGCTGTTAGCCAAAAACATTCAGTACTTC
TRBV5-5	TRBJ1-2	-	-	14	CASSSGTGFEGYTF	TGTGCCAGCAGTTCTGGGACGGGATTTGAGGGCTACACCTTC
TRBV28	TRBJ1-1	-	-	13	CASSPQRGGEAFF	TGTGCCAGCAGTCCCCAACGGGGAGGAGAAGCTTTCTTT
TRBV28	TRBJ1-5	TRBD1	-	15	CASSKGTGSNQPQHF	TGTGCCAGCAGTAAGGGGACAGGTAGCAATCAGCCCCAGCATTTT
TRBV2	TRBJ1-5	-	-	13	CASTSTSNQPQHF	TGTGCCAGCACCAGTACTAGCAATCAGCCCCAGCATTTT
TRBV5-5	TRBJ1-1	-	-	13	CASSLVPDTEAFF	TGTGCCAGCAGCTTGGTACCCGACACTGAAGCTTTCTTT
TRBV2	TRBJ1-4	-	-	14	CASSVEKINEKLFF	TGTGCCAGCAGTGTTGAGAAGATTAATGAAAAACTGTTTTTT
TRBV28	TRBJ2-5	-	-	15	CASEVGGLGKETQYF	TGTGCCAGCGAAGTAGGGGGGCTTGGAAAAGAGACCCAGTACTTC
TRBV30	TRBJ1-2	-	-	14	CAWSPIRVPGGYTF	TGTGCCTGGAGCCCTATTAGGGTTCCGGGTGGCTACACCTTC
TRBV7-8	TRBJ2-2	-	-	13	CASSLKNTGELFF	TGTGCCAGCAGCTTAAAAAACACCGGGGAGCTGTTTTTT
TRBV18	TRBJ1-3	TRBD1	-	16	CASSPGQGDAGNTIYF	TGTGCCAGCTCACCAGGGCAGGGGGACGCTGGAAACACCATATATTTT
TRBV18	TRBJ1-1	TRBD1	-	14	CASSSGQGGTEAFF	TGTGCCAGCTCATCCGGACAGGGGGGCACTGAAGCTTTCTTT
TRBV10-3	TRBJ1-5	TRBD1	-	15	CAISSDRASNQPQHF	TGTGCCATCAGTTCTGACAGGGCGAGCAATCAGCCCCAGCATTTT
TRBV5-4	TRBJ2-5	-	once	13	CASSKTGSETQYF	TGTGCCAGCAGTAAGACGGGGAGCGAGACCCAGTACTTC
TRBV7-9	TRBJ2-2	TRBD2	-	15	CASRETRLAPGELFF	TGTGCCAGCAGAGAGACCCGACTAGCGCCCGGGGAGCTGTTTTTT
TRBV10-1	TRBJ2-5	TRBD2	-	15	CASSESVQGGETQYF	TGCGCCAGCAGTGAGTCCGTGCAGGGAGGGGAGACCCAGTACTTC
TRBV7-8	TRBJ2-5	-	-	12	CASSNPKETQYF	TGTGCCAGCAGCAACCCGAAAGAGACCCAGTACTTC
TRBV18	TRBJ1-2	TRBD1	-	16	CASSPSGQAGDYGYTF	TGTGCCAGCTCACCCTCCGGACAGGCCGGGGACTATGGCTACACCTTC
TRBV5-1	TRBJ1-2	-	-	12	CASSFSNYGYTF	TGCGCCAGCAGCTTTTCGAACTATGGCTACACCTTC
TRBV7-2	TRBJ1-3	TRBD1	-	15	CASSTAGTGRNTIYF	TGTGCCAGCAGCACCGCCGGGACAGGGAGAAACACCATATATTTT